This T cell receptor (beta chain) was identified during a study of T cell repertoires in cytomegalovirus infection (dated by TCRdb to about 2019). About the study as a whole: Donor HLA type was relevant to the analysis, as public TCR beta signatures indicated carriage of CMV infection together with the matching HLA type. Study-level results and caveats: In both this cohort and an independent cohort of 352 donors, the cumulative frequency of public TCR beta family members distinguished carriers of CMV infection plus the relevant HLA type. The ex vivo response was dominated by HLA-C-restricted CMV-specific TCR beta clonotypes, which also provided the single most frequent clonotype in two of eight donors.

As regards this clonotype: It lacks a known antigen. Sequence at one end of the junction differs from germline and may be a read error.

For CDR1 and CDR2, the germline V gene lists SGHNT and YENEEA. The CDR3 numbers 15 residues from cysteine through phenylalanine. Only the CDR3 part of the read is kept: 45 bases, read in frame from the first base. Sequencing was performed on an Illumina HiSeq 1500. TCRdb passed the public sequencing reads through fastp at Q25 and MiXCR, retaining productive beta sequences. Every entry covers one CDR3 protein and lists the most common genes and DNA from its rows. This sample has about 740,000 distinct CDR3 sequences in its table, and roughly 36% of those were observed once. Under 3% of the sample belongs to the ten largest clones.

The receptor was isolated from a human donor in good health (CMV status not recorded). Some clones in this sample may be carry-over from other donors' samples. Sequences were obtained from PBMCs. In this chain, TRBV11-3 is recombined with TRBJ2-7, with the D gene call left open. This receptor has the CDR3 CASRLDSDTSYELYF. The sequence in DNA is TGTGCCAGCAGATTAGACTCCGACACATCCTACGAGCTGTACTTC.